This passage covers 27 T cell receptor beta chains from one sample sequenced in a study of cytomegalovirus exposure and HLA in healthy donors. Primers for the PCR totalled 60 Vbeta and 13 Jbeta. Produced via immunoSEQ multiplex PCR; TCRdb's table is partial and in-frame only. The table has about 140,000 clones, roughly three quarters seen once. The sequenced sample was PBMCs. The receptor source for this set is a female donor in good health and CMV-seronegative.

The V call is TRBV7-8, the J call TRBJ2-2, with TRBD1 matching 8 bases. This CDR3 comprises 17 residues. With V trimmed by 2 bases and J by 0 bases, 5 bases remained unmatched. Germline V CDR1 and CDR2: SGHVS, FQNEAQ. The CDR3 protein is CASSLFYRGSNTGELFF. In DNA, the CDR3 is TGTGCCAGCAGCTTATTTTACAGGGGGTCGAACACCGGGGAGCTGTTTTTT.

The rearrangement links TRBV11-2 to TRBJ1-2, with D possibly TRBD1 on 6 matching bases. The CDR3 has 13 amino acids. Per the germline V gene, CDR1 is SGHAT and CDR2 is FQNNGV. Trimming shortened V by 5 bases and J by 8 bases, and 15 bases separated the two germline ends. DNA for the CDR3: TGTGCCAGCAGCCACACAGGGTCGCGGGGCTACACCTTC. Amino acid sequence: CASSHTGSRGYTF.

This chain links TRBV5-1 with TRBJ2-7, with 11 bases matching TRBD2. The V segment lost 4 bases and the J segment 2 bases; nucleotides outside the gene matches: 5. There are 15 residues in the CDR3. Germline CDR1 reads SGHRS; CDR2 reads YFSETQ. The CDR3 coding sequence is TGCGCCAGCAGCATGACTAGCGGGACCCCCTACGAGCAGTACTTC. It translates to CASSMTSGTPYEQYF.

This clone was found a few times. This chain joins TRBV7-2 and TRBJ2-1; the D is unclear. The germline gives CDR1 SGHTA, CDR2 FQGNSA. Trimming removed 5 bases from V and 6 bases from J, with 8 bases in between. The CDR3 is made up of 12 amino acids. CDR3: CASSPPSNEQFF. As DNA, the CDR3 is TGTGCCAGCAGCCCCCCTAGCAATGAGCAGTTCTTC. The full variable domain, rest sourced from reference TRBV7-2 and TRBJ2-1, is GAGVSQSPSNKVTEKGKDVELRCDPISGHTALYWYRQSLGQGLEFLIYFQGNSAPDKSGLPSDRFSAERTGGSVSTLTIQRTQQEDSAVYLCASSPPSNEQFFGPGTRLTVL.

This clone was recorded once. V gene TRBV19 combines with J gene TRBJ2-1; 8 nucleotides line up with TRBD2. The CDR3 has 16 residues. The junction had 5 bases not matched to a gene; V was cut back by 4 bases and J by 0 bases. Germline assignment: CDR1 LNHDA and CDR2 SQIVND (reference sequence). Written as DNA, the CDR3 is TGTGCCAGTAGTAAGGGACTAGTTTCCTCCTACAATGAGCAGTTCTTC. Translated, it gives CASSKGLVSSYNEQFF.

The chain recombines TRBV18 with TRBJ2-5, with D perhaps TRBD1 (6 bases). Trimming shortened V by 3 bases and J by 11 bases, and 22 bases separated the two germline ends. The CDR3 runs 15 residues. The germline gives CDR1 KGHSH, CDR2 LQKENI. The CDR3 DNA reads TGTGCCAGCTCACCGACAGGTTCGGCCACTGGGGAGCAGTACTTC. This translates into CASSPTGSATGEQYF. The variable domain in full, with the rest retrieved from reference TRBV18 and TRBJ2-5, is NAGVMQNPRHLVRRRGQEARLRCSPMKGHSHVYWYRQLPEEGLKFMVYLQKENIIDESGMPKERFSAEFPKEGPSILRIQQVVRGDSAAYFCASSPTGSATGEQYFGPGTRLLVL.

This chain connects TRBV21-1 to TRBJ1-2. TRBV21-1 is a recognized pseudogene. The CDR3 is 13 amino acids. CDR3 bases: TGTGCCAGCCAAAAAGGGGGGGAGGGAGGCTACACCTTC. Its translation: CASQKGGEGGYTF.

This chain joins TRBV5-1 and TRBJ2-1; 16 bases map to TRBD2. This CDR3 is built from 16 residues. V lost 4 bases to trimming and J lost 7 bases; unmatched junction nucleotides: 5. Germline loops: CDR1 SGHRS, CDR2 YFSETQ. The CDR3 sequence: CASSEGTSGRGNEQFF. CDR3 sequence (DNA): TGCGCCAGCAGCGAGGGGACTAGCGGGAGGGGGAATGAGCAGTTCTTC.

The chain employs TRBV27 and TRBJ1-2, with 10 positions matching TRBD1. The junction had 7 bases not matched to a gene; V was cut back by 0 bases and J by 6 bases. The CDR3 length is 16 residues. Germline-derived CDR1 and CDR2 are MNHEY and SMNVEV (reference sequence). The CDR3 is CASSLSRTGGGHGYTF. CDR3 nucleotide sequence: TGTGCCAGCAGTTTATCGAGGACAGGGGGTGGCCATGGCTACACCTTC.

The gene calls are TRBV7-8 and TRBJ1-3, with TRBD1 matching 7 bases. The length of the CDR3 is 15 residues. The junction had 12 bases not matched to a gene; V was cut back by 9 bases and J by 4 bases. Germline V lookup: CDR1 SGHVS, CDR2 FQNEAQ. CDR3 DNA: TGTGCCAGTTCGCAGGGACAGCTGCGCGGAAACACCATATATTTT. This gives the protein CASSQGQLRGNTIYF. Combining the CDR3 with reference TRBV7-8 and TRBJ1-3 gives the whole variable domain GAGVSQSPRYKVAKRGQDVALRCDPISGHVSLFWYQQALGQGPEFLTYFQNEAQLDKSGLPSDRFFAERPEGSVSTLKIQRTQQEDSAVYLCASSQGQLRGNTIYFGEGSWLTVV.

The chain links TRBV5-1 to TRBJ1-2; tentative D call: TRBD1 (6 bases). Trimming cost V 1 base and J 4 bases, with 14 bases left between them. The CDR3 has 15 residues. Germline V gives CDR1 SGHRS, CDR2 YFSETQ. CDR3 sequence: CASSLTGSPTYGYTF. For the CDR3, the DNA is TGCGCCAGCAGCTTGACAGGGAGCCCTACCTATGGCTACACCTTC.

V is TRBV28 and J is TRBJ2-7; 10 positions match TRBD1. V gave up 10 bases and J gave up 2 bases; unmatched junction bases: 5. Germline V gene data show CDR1 as MDHEN and CDR2 as SYDVKM. The CDR3 totals 13 residues. This chain's CDR3 is CATRTGGAYEQYF. The CDR3 nucleotides read TGTGCCACGAGGACAGGGGGTGCCTACGAGCAGTACTTC.

The chain joins TRBV6-6 to TRBJ2-2, with 9 bases aligning to TRBD2. Germline V gives CDR1 MNHNY, CDR2 SVGAGI (reference sequence). The V gene end was trimmed by 7 bases and the J gene end by 4 bases; junction bases not matched to a gene: 10. The CDR3 has 16 residues. CDR3 sequence reads: CASTEIAGVGTGELFF. Written as DNA, the CDR3 is TGTGCCAGCACCGAAATAGCGGGAGTTGGCACCGGGGAGCTGTTTTTT.

This sequence joins TRBV19 and TRBJ1-5, with D unresolved. Germline CDR1 LNHDA, CDR2 SQIVND (reference sequence). This CDR3 region has 14 residues. The germline V and J ends were trimmed by 10 bases and 4 bases, with 17 bases remaining between them. The CDR3 region is CATDFEKRNQPQHF. The CDR3 region has the DNA TGTGCCACCGATTTTGAAAAGCGGAATCAGCCCCAGCATTTT.

V usage is TRBV30 and J usage is TRBJ1-5; D gene ambiguous. Deletions cut 0 bases from V and 2 bases from J, with 14 bases between. The CDR3 is 16 amino acids. Per the germline V gene, CDR1 is GTSNPN and CDR2 is SVGIG (reference sequence). CDR3 in DNA: TGTGCCTGGAGTGTACCGAGGATATCGGGCAATCAGCCCCAGCATTTT. Residues: CAWSVPRISGNQPQHF.

The rearrangement links TRBV27 to TRBJ1-4; TRBD1 matches at 8 bases. Trimming removed 6 bases from V and 5 bases from J; junction bases left unmatched: 2. CDR1 and CDR2 from the germline V gene are MNHEY and SMNVEV (reference sequence). CDR3 length: 13 amino acids. The CDR3 DNA sequence: TGTGCCAGCAGGGGACAGGTCAATGAAAAACTGTTTTTT. The encoded protein is CASRGQVNEKLFF. Based on the CDR3 plus reference TRBV27 and TRBJ1-4, the full variable domain is EAQVTQNPRYLITVTGKKLTVTCSQNMNHEYMSWYRQDPGLGLRQIYYSMNVEVTDKGDVPEGYKVSRKEKRNFPLILESPSPNQTSLYFCASRGQVNEKLFFGSGTQLSVL.

This chain links TRBV28 with TRBJ1-2; unclear D gene. The V end lost 4 bases, the J end lost 7 bases, and 7 bases lay between the germline ends. The CDR3 loop spans 11 amino acids. CDR1 and CDR2 from the germline V gene are MDHEN and SYDVKM. CDR3 in DNA: TGTGCCAGCAGTTCTAGGCGTGGCTACACCTTC. Its translation is CASSSRRGYTF.

The chain is built from TRBV27 and TRBJ2-1; 7 positions match TRBD1. The CDR3 sequence is 15 residues long. The germline gives CDR1 MNHEY, CDR2 SMNVEV (reference sequence). Trimming cost V 5 bases and J 4 bases; bases outside gene matches: 8. In DNA, the CDR3 is TGTGCCAGCAGTATAGCCGGGACAGCGTACAATGAGCAGTTCTTC. It codes for CASSIAGTAYNEQFF.

The chain has TRBV27 and TRBJ1-1; D is undetermined. In germline, CDR1 is MNHEY, CDR2 SMNVEV (reference sequence). V was trimmed by 6 bases and J by 0 bases, leaving 14 bases between them. The CDR3 has 15 residues. The CDR3 loop is CASRVFGLMNTEAFF. CDR3 nucleotides: TGTGCCAGCAGGGTCTTTGGCCTTATGAACACTGAAGCTTTCTTT.

V is TRBV28 and J is TRBJ1-5; maybe TRBD1 (5 bases). CDR3 size: 13 residues. CDR1 is MDHEN, CDR2 SYDVKM, per germline. Trimming removed 4 bases at V and 7 bases at J, with 11 bases between. CDR3 sequence reads: CASSSGKGQPQHF. The CDR3 DNA reads as TGTGCCAGCAGTTCAGGGAAAGGCCAGCCCCAGCATTTT.

The V call is TRBV6-6, the J call TRBJ2-1; D gene ambiguous. This CDR3 has 14 residues. In germline, CDR1 is MNHNY, CDR2 SVGAGI (reference sequence). The V gene lost 5 bases and the J gene lost 4 bases, with 12 bases spanning the gap. The chain's CDR3 is CASSIRQAYNEQFF. The CDR3 DNA is TGTGCCAGCAGTATCCGGCAGGCGTACAATGAGCAGTTCTTC.

J is TRBJ2-1 and V is TRBV5-1; 8 nucleotides align to TRBD2. This CDR3 is 16 amino acids long. Germline V lookup: CDR1 SGHRS, CDR2 YFSETQ. V lost 0 bases to trimming and J lost 5 bases; unmatched junction nucleotides: 7. DNA of the CDR3: TGCGCCAGCAGCTTGGAACTGGGACTAGGGGACAATGAGCAGTTCTTC. It translates to CASSLELGLGDNEQFF. The variable domain in full, completed from reference TRBV5-1 and TRBJ2-1, reads KAGVTQTPRYLIKTRGQQVTLSCSPISGHRSVSWYQQTPGQGLQFLFEYFSETQRNKGNFPGRFSGRQFSNSRSEMNVSTLELGDSALYLCASSLELGLGDNEQFFGPGTRLTVL.

V and J are TRBV5-1 and TRBJ1-2, with 12 bases identical to TRBD1. CDR1 is SGHRS, CDR2 YFSETQ, per germline. CDR3 length: 15 amino acids. Trimming at V came to 3 bases and at J to 6 bases, leaving 6 bases not matched to a gene. CDR3 region: CASSSSGQGANGYTF. Here the CDR3 DNA reads TGCGCCAGCAGCTCTTCGGGACAGGGGGCTAATGGCTACACCTTC.

The chain uses TRBV15 and TRBJ1-1; D ambiguous. This CDR3 has 12 amino acids. V was cut by 7 bases and J by 3 bases, with 9 bases left in between. The V gene's germline CDR1 is LNHNV and CDR2 YYDKDF (reference sequence). The CDR3 sequence: CATTQRYTEAFF. CDR3 DNA: TGTGCCACCACACAGAGATACACTGAAGCTTTCTTT.

This chain links TRBV2 with TRBJ1-2; 7 positions agree with TRBD1. V lost 5 bases and J lost 0; bases outside the gene matches: 18. The germline gives CDR1 SNHLY, CDR2 FYNNEI. The CDR3 consists of 19 residues. Here the CDR3 DNA reads TGTGCCAGCAGTTTTACCGGGACAGAAAAAAAATTGACTAACTATGGCTACACCTTC. Translating it yields CASSFTGTEKKLTNYGYTF. Together with reference TRBV2 and TRBJ1-2, the CDR3 gives the full variable domain: EPEVTQTPSHQVTQMGQEVILRCVPISNHLYFYWYRQILGQKVEFLVSFYNNEISEKSEIFDDQFSVERPDGSNFTLKIRSTKLEDSAMYFCASSFTGTEKKLTNYGYTFGSGTRLTVV.

The chain employs TRBV21-1 and TRBJ2-4; the D call TRBD1 from the table was never checked on the DNA. TRBV21-1 is an annotated pseudogene. The CDR3 loop spans 16 amino acids. CDR3 bases: TGTGCCAGCAGTAGACGACAGGGGACGGCCAAAAACATTCAGTACTTC. This gives the protein CASSRRQGTAKNIQYF.

A few counts support this clone. The rearrangement joins TRBV10-3 to TRBJ1-4; 7 positions agree with TRBD1. This CDR3 has 16 residues. Germline CDR1 is ENHRY and CDR2 is SYGVKD. With 0 bases clipped from V and 9 bases from J, the junction kept 10 bases outside the gene matches. The CDR3 DNA sequence: TGTGCCATCAGTGAGTCCGGCAGGGACAGCGCTAAAAAACTGTTTTTT. This sequence encodes CAISESGRDSAKKLFF.